The entry below gives a single TCR beta chain sequence along with its context. Its antigen is still unknown. The people who gave samples were healthy Caucasians from Russia, aged roughly 6 to 90. Every donor provided 9.5 to 10 milliliters of peripheral blood. This entry belongs to a study of blood T cells in healthy people across ages. Through a sample-barcoded 5' primer and a J-beta primer mix, a second PCR was run for about 6 to 11 cycles. TCRdb processed the 5' RACE reads anew with MiXCR; each CDR3 protein has one entry. In the table there are around 990,000 distinct CDR3 sequences, about two fifths of which are singletons. V shed 5 bases and J 1 base; nucleotides not matched to a gene: 13. CDR3 size: 17 residues. Germline assignment: CDR1 MNHNS and CDR2 SASEGT. General study findings and limits: Measured against age, TCR beta diversity per million T cells decreased in a roughly linear manner.

This TCR was recovered from a man between 18 and 29 years old in good health. The chain has TRBV6-1 and TRBJ1-1, with 7 bases lining up with TRBD1. The sample consisted of blood. CDR3 nucleotides: TGTGCCAGCAGTCCGATCCCAAGACAGGGCGGGAACACTGAAGCTTTCTTT. Its protein product is CASSPIPRQGGNTEAFF.